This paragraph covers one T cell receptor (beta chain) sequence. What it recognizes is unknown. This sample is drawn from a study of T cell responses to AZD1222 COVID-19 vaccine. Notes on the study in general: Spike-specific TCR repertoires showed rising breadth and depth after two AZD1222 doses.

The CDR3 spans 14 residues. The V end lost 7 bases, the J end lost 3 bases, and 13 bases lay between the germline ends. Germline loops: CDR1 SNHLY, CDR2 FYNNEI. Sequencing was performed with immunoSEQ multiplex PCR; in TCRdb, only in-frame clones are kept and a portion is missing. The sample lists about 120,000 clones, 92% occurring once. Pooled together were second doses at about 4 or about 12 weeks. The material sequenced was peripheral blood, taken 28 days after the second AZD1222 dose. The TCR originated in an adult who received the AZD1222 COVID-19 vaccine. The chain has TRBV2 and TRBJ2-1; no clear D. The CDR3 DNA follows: TGTGCCAGCACCCTGTCCCTGGGCTACAATGAGCAGTTCTTC. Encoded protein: CASTLSLGYNEQFF.